This entry lists 22 T cell receptor delta chains sequenced from one sample in a study of γδ T cells in repeated Plasmodium falciparum infection. Flow sorting of PBMC yielded separate Vgamma9/Vdelta2+ and Vdelta2-negative gammadelta T cell populations for bulk repertoire analysis. With CATT, TCRdb re-called clones from the multiplex PCR reads. The top ten clones hold 9.6% of a sample with tens of thousands of delta-chain clones, 0.8% to 1% of them seen once. The sequenced sample consisted of gamma-delta T cells from blood. The receptors stem from a pool of human donors (malaria-infected and uninfected, not separated).

This clone was counted between two and nine times. The protein given by TCRdb reflects a much larger clone and differs at residue 9 from this DNA's translation, likely from a read error; the protein shown is the DNA's translation. The chain couples TRDV2 to TRDJ1; 12 bases are shared with TRDD3. Per germline, CDR1 GEAIGNYY and CDR2 EKD. The length of the CDR3 is 22 residues. The ends lost 3 bases at V and 0 bases at J; junction bases unmatched: 22. CDR3 coding DNA: TGTGCCTGTGACTCCCTCCTACGGGTTTCTCTGGGGGATACGGATTACACCGATAAACTCATCTTT. It specifies CACDSLLRVSLGDTDYTDKLIF.

This clone occurred a few times. Only one base separates this from a far larger clonotype, so it likely reflects a read error. The identical CDR3 is also encoded by other nucleotide sequences in the sample. V is TRDV2 and J is TRDJ1, with 9 bases lining up with TRDD3. TCRdb records no J gene; here it was assigned by comparing the DNA to germline. Germline V gene sequence: CDR1 GEAIGNYY, CDR2 EKD. The CDR3 is 23 residues long. V shed 0 bases and J 7 bases; nucleotides not matched to a gene: 32. CDR3: CACDTAPARGVGDTTYLPGKLIF. The CDR3 DNA sequence: TGTGCCTGTGACACCGCCCCGGCACGTGGAGTAGGGGATACGACCTACCTACCTGGTAAACTCATCTTT.

This clone was detected a few times. A much bigger clone sits one base away, suggesting this may be a read error. V usage is TRDV1 and J usage is TRDJ1, with a weak D call TRDD3 (7 bases). The J gene comes from matching the DNA to germline here; TCRdb lacks it. The CDR3 loop spans 23 amino acids. Germline V gene data show CDR1 as TSWWSYY and CDR2 as QGS. The V end lost 4 bases, the J end lost 3 bases, and 39 bases lay between the germline ends. The CDR3 DNA reads TGTGCTCTTGGGGCCCGGCTTCCTCCCCGGGGGGGGATTGTTTCCCTCTTCGCCGATAAACTCATCTTT. It specifies CALGARLPPRGGIVSLFADKLIF.

In regard to this clone: This likely reflects a read error, since a far larger clone is one base away. The sample holds other DNA sequences that translate to the same CDR3. The V gene is given as TRDV2, and no J gene call is available. This CDR3 has 16 residues. The germline CDR1 and CDR2 sequences are GEAIGNYY and EKD. This CDR3 is CACDRAYAPSTDKLIF. In nucleotides, the CDR3 is TGTGCCTGTGACAGGGCCTACGCCCCATCCACCGATAAACTAATCTTT.

About this clone: TCRdb shows a much larger clone's protein in place of this DNA's translation, and the two differ at residue 4, likely through a read error; the protein shown is translated from the DNA. Other DNA variants within this sample encode the same CDR3. V and J are TRDV2 and TRDJ1, with TRDD3 matching over 12 bases. Assignment of the J gene here rests on matching the DNA to germline, because TCRdb gives none. The CDR3 length is 18 residues. Unmatched junction bases numbered 14, after V lost 7 bases and J lost 0 bases. From germline, CDR1 is GEAIGNYY and CDR2 EKD. CDR3 coding DNA: TGTGCCTGCGGCCCCCTACTGGGGGATACAGGGTACACCGATAAACTCATCTTT. Its protein is CACGPLLGDTGYTDKLIF.

In this sample, this clone turned up a few times. A read error likely explains why the TCRdb protein, taken from a much larger clone, differs from this DNA's translation at residue 11; the protein shown is translated from the DNA. The J gene is TRDJ1, the V gene TRDV1; D is undetermined. Matching the DNA to germline supplied the J gene, which TCRdb does not give. The CDR3 runs 19 residues. Looked up from germline, CDR1 is TSWWSYY and CDR2 is QGS. Trimming removed 0 bases at V and 1 base at J, with 21 bases between. The CDR3 DNA reads as TGTGCTCTTGGGGAACTATTGGGAGGTAGGAACCTCGTCACCGATAAACTCATCTTT. The encoded protein is CALGELLGGRNLVTDKLIF.

The sample holds a few counts of this clone. TCRdb lists the protein of a much larger clone for this DNA, which differs at residue 4, so this is likely a read error; the protein given here is translated from the DNA itself. V gene TRDV2 combines with J gene TRDJ1, with D perhaps matching TRDD2 or TRDD3 (5 bases each). TCRdb gives no J gene; it was assigned here by matching the DNA to germline. This CDR3 region has 17 residues. From germline, CDR1 is GEAIGNYY and CDR2 EKD. V was clipped by 5 bases and J by 2 bases, with 23 bases between them. The CDR3 protein is CACGSVLSRGTTDKLIF. The CDR3 DNA follows: TGTGCCTGTGGCTCCGTCCTATCAAGGGGAACGACCGATAAACTCATCTTT.

This clone has only a few counts. A much larger clone sits a single nucleotide away, making a read error possible. The V call is TRDV1, the J call TRDJ1, with TRDD3 matching over 8 bases. The J gene, missing from TCRdb, was assigned here through DNA to germline matching. The CDR3 totals 23 residues. CDR1 is TSWWSYY and CDR2 is QGS in the germline V gene. With V trimmed by 0 bases and J by 3 bases, 27 bases remained unmatched. CDR3 in DNA: TGTGCTCTTGGGGAACTAGATTTGGCTCCTACGGTGCGGCTGGGGGACTTCCCCGATAAACTCATCTTT. Its translation is CALGELDLAPTVRLGDFPDKLIF.

A note on this clone: A far larger clone is only one base removed, so a read error is likely. Different DNA sequences within this sample yield the same CDR3. The V and J genes are TRDV1 and TRDJ1; 10 bases align to TRDD3. Since TCRdb gives no J gene, matching the DNA to germline was used here to assign it. The V gene's germline CDR1 is TSWWSYY and CDR2 QGS. Germline trimming cut 6 bases from V and 0 bases from J; bases unmatched to any gene: 16. The CDR3 contains 19 residues. The CDR3 DNA follows: TGTGCTCTTGGAGAATTTTGGGGGATACCTAAACCGTACACCGATAAACTCATCTTT. This codes for CALGEFWGIPKPYTDKLIF.

There are a few counts of this clone. TCRdb lists the protein of a much larger clone for this DNA, which differs at residue 6, so this is likely a read error; the protein given here is translated from the DNA itself. The rearrangement joins TRDV1 to TRDJ1; D remains ambiguous. TCRdb records no J gene; here it was assigned by comparing the DNA to germline. Germline CDR1 reads TSWWSYY; CDR2 reads QGS. The CDR3 is 13 amino acids. V was shortened by 3 bases and J by 5 bases, with 10 bases between the two germline ends. The CDR3 nucleotides are TGTGCTCTTGGGGACGTACAATATGATAAACTCATCTTT. Translation: CALGDVQYDKLIF.

This clone has just a few counts. The protein TCRdb gives is from a much larger clone and does not agree with this DNA's translation at residue 16, likely a read error; the protein shown here comes from the DNA. No call exists for the J gene, whereas the V gene is TRDV2; the table's TRDD3 call for D was not verified on the DNA. The CDR3 is made up of 18 amino acids. Germline-derived CDR1 and CDR2 are GEAIGNYY and EKD. This chain's CDR3 is CACDPASLGDPHTDKPIF. CDR3 DNA: TGTGCCTGTGACCCAGCATCACTGGGGGATCCTCACACCGATAAACCCATCTTT.

This clone has just a few counts. A read error is likely here: a far larger clone is one base away. The same CDR3 also results from other DNA sequences found in this sample. The gene calls are TRDV2 and TRDJ1, with TRDD3 identical over 7 bases. TCRdb records no J gene; here it was assigned by comparing the DNA to germline. CDR1 and CDR2 (germline): GEAIGNYY, EKD. There are 16 residues in the CDR3. The CDR3 loop reads CACDTRWGTYTDKLIF. CDR3 in DNA: TGTGCCTGCGACACGCGGTGGGGGACCTACACCGATAAACTCATCTTT.

Only a few counts were recorded for this clone. The protein in TCRdb stems from a much larger clone and differs at residue 9 from this DNA's translation, likely a read error; here the protein is translated from the DNA. This chain links TRDV1 with TRDJ1; 7 positions agree with TRDD3. V lost 1 base, J lost 0 bases, and 29 bases stayed unmatched. Looked up from germline, CDR1 is TSWWSYY and CDR2 is QGS. The CDR3 sequence is 24 residues long. This CDR3 is CALGERGNPRFSSGGIHYTDKLIF. CDR3 DNA: TGTGCTCTTGGGGAACGGGGAAATCCACGCTTTTCTTCCGGGGGGATCCACTACACCGATAAACTCATCTTT.

At least ten counts were recorded for this clone. This likely reflects a read error, since a far larger clone is one base away. This sample includes further DNA sequences coding for the same CDR3. The CDR3 sequence: CACDAVLGVGSNTDKLIF. The DNA for the CDR3 is TGTGCCTGTGACGCAGTCTTAGGTGTGGGATCGAACACCGATAAACTCATCTTT. This chain joins TRDV2 and TRDJ1; tentatively, D is TRDD3 (5 bases). The J gene, absent from TCRdb, was called here by matching the DNA to germline. The V end lost 3 bases, the J end lost 0 bases, and 22 bases lay between the germline ends. Germline-derived CDR1 and CDR2 are GEAIGNYY and EKD. CDR3 length equals 18 residues.

About this clone: TCRdb has a much larger clone's protein, which differs at residue 11 from the translation of this DNA, likely because of a read error; what is shown is the protein translated from the DNA. V gene TRDV1 combines with J gene TRDJ3, with TRDD3 matching over 10 bases. After removal of 2 bases from V and 0 bases from J, the junction contained 22 bases not matched to a gene. CDR1 is TSWWSYY, CDR2 QGS, per germline. The CDR3 totals 25 residues. CDR3 bases: TGTGCTCTTGGGGAATTCCCACTACGGTCAGGTTTACTGGGGGATTCCTCCTGGGACACCCGACAGATGTTTTTC. Protein sequence: CALGEFPLRSGLLGDSSWDTRQMFF.

In regard to this clone: This DNA's translation and the protein TCRdb lists, from a much larger clone, do not match at residue 20, likely due to a read error; the protein shown is translated from the DNA. No J gene call was made, and the V gene is TRDV1; the table gives TRDD3 as D, unverified against the DNA. CDR1 and CDR2 from the germline V gene are TSWWSYY and QGS. The CDR3 extends over 21 amino acids. Written as DNA, the CDR3 is TGTGCTCTTGGGGAACTAGCCCCTCGGCCTTCCGTCTGGGGGTCCCTGTTCCAACTCACCTTT. It yields the protein CALGELAPRPSVWGSLFQLTF.

This clone was seen a handful of times. For this DNA, TCRdb reports the protein of a much larger clone, which diverges at residue 8, most likely from a read error; the protein presented here is translated directly from the DNA. The chain carries TRDV1 and TRDJ1; TRDD3 matches 10 bases. The J gene is not listed in TCRdb, so it was assigned here from a DNA match to germline. V lost 4 bases and J lost 2; bases outside the gene matches: 25. The CDR3 consists of 22 residues. CDR1 TSWWSYY and CDR2 QGS come from the germline V gene. CDR3: CALGGLHRPFLLGDIGTDKLIF. CDR3 bases: TGTGCTCTTGGGGGACTCCATCGCCCTTTCCTGCTGGGGGATATAGGGACCGATAAACTCATCTTT.

A few counts support this clone. This DNA's translation and the protein TCRdb lists, from a much larger clone, do not match at residue 13, likely due to a read error; the protein shown is translated from the DNA. This chain uses TRDV2 with TRDJ3; D is possibly TRDD3 (6 bases). The J gene, not given by TCRdb, was assigned here from a germline match of the nucleotide sequence. Trimming cost V 0 bases and J 0 bases, with 23 bases left between them. CDR1 and CDR2 from the germline V gene are GEAIGNYY and EKD. The CDR3 is made up of 22 amino acids. CDR3 coding DNA: TGTGCCTGTGACACCGTGCTGGGGACACCGGGTTCCTGCTCCTGGGACACCCGACAGATGTTTTTC. Its protein is CACDTVLGTPGSCSWDTRQMFF.

This clone has a handful of counts. Given a far larger clone just one base away, this is likely a sequencing read error. The same CDR3 also results from other DNA sequences found in this sample. No J gene was assigned, while the V gene was called as TRDV2; TRDD3 was called by the table and not checked on the DNA. The CDR3 consists of 19 residues. From germline, CDR1 is GEAIGNYY and CDR2 EKD. CDR3 sequence: CACDTGSLLGASLTDKLIF. CDR3 coding DNA: TGTGCCTGTGACACCGGCTCTTTACTGGGGGCCTCTCTGACCGATAAGCTCATCTTT.

A few counts support this clone. A far larger clone is one nucleotide away, so this likely arose from a read error. Other DNA sequences in this sample translate to the same CDR3. The chain recombines TRDV1 with TRDJ1, with 8 bases identical to TRDD3. TCRdb offers no J gene call, so here the DNA was matched to germline to obtain one. Trimming at V came to 3 bases and at J to 5 bases, leaving 26 bases not matched to a gene. In germline, CDR1 is TSWWSYY, CDR2 QGS. The CDR3 runs to 21 residues. CDR3 loop: CALGEHRMRLGALLLLDKLIF. In DNA form, the CDR3 reads TGTGCTCTTGGGGAGCACCGCATGCGACTGGGGGCTCTCCTTCTCTTGGATAAACTCATCTTT.

Note on this clone: A far larger clone differs by one base, so this is likely a read error. The same CDR3 can be traced to other DNA sequences in this sample. This chain connects TRDV1 to TRDJ1; TRDD3 matches at 10 bases. The J gene, missing from TCRdb, was assigned here through DNA to germline matching. The CDR3 covers 18 residues. V shed 1 base and J 4 bases; nucleotides not matched to a gene: 12. Germline V gives CDR1 TSWWSYY, CDR2 QGS. CDR3 in DNA: TGTGCTCTTGGGGAACGCGCCCCGGAGGGGGATACGGGCGATAAACTCATCTTT. Its translation: CALGERAPEGDTGDKLIF.

In its sample, this clone was seen many times. TCRdb's protein, taken from a much larger clone, differs from this DNA's translation at residue 16, likely owing to a read error; the protein displayed comes from the DNA. The chain uses TRDV2 and TRDJ1; 13 nucleotides align to TRDD3. TCRdb carries no J gene annotation; the J gene was assigned here by matching the DNA with germline. Unmatched junction bases numbered 21, after V lost 0 bases and J lost 3 bases. Germline-derived CDR1 and CDR2 are GEAIGNYY and EKD. The CDR3 runs 22 residues. CDR3 in amino acids: CACDTGYWGIRTLPTLSDKLIF. CDR3 coding DNA: TGTGCCTGTGACACCGGTTACTGGGGGATACGCACCCTACCGACGTTGTCCGATAAACTCATCTTT.